This note documents a single T cell receptor (beta chain) sequence. This clone has more than one count but fewer than ten. Its antigen is still unknown. No base-level quality is on record; no much larger clone is a single base apart. From its cysteine to its phenylalanine, the CDR3 spans 14 amino acids. Of the read, only the CDR3 DNA is kept; its 42 bases are in frame from base 1. The sample's time point label, decoded: baseline pretreatment blood. The sample's treatment or condition label, decoded: 15 Gy SBRT to primary tumor, nephrectomy 4 weeks later. To follow tumor-enriched clonotypes, peripheral blood was collected serially from radiation-treated patients at baseline and again at 2 weeks and 4 weeks after SBRT. Renal cell carcinoma with clear cell pathology was present in all patients. The QIAamp DNA Blood Mini Kit (Qiagen) was used to prepare genomic DNA for TCR sequencing. The analyses included only samples that passed all quality control checks.

The immunoSEQ kit was used, according to the manufacturer's recommendations, to generate TCR beta libraries from genomic DNA. To prepare the libraries, a first multiplex PCR with proprietary primers was run, followed by a second PCR that added unique barcodes, and a bead cleanup was done after each round. Each sample batch included a kit-provided positive control reaction and a negative control reaction. The final libraries were assessed on an Agilent 4200 TapeStation D1000 ScreenTape, pooled by volume, and quantified by qPCR. An Illumina NextSeq500 fitted with a MidOutput 150-cycle cartridge performed the sequencing, running 156 Read1 cycles and 15 Index1 cycles with the kit's custom primers. The pooled library was loaded at 0.8 to 1 pM with an approximately 20% PhiX control spike-in. As for how the authors treated the data: Vendor-processed data were analyzed in R, with a clonotype defined as all T cells sharing the same CDR3 nucleotide sequence. In the clone abundance analyses, frequencies were normalized to the 10,000 most abundant clones in each sample. Public T cell clones, averaging fewer than five per sample, were removed before analysis. Tumor-enriched clonotypes and baseline blood-enriched clonotypes were defined as those with an abundance difference of at least 32-fold between compartments. Clonotypes expanded or contracted between blood time points were identified with a beta-binomial differential abundance model. The Baroni-Urbani and Buser coefficient was used to measure tumor-blood repertoire similarity, and groups were compared with two-tailed Wilcoxon tests in R. TCRdb retrieved this table from immuneACCESS and kept in-frame rearrangements only. Not all clones are present; in checked studies, unresolved V genes account for under half, and no reason is known for the remainder. V and J calls and clone size are given by that table; D and trimming were obtained from the DNA. This sample lists about 49,000 clones; 83% were detected once. The ten largest clonotypes hold 31% of the sample.

This record comes from a study of radiation and T cells in renal cell carcinoma (dated by TCRdb to the early 2020s). In the study overall: Samples came from a clinical trial, in which primary renal cell carcinomas received 15 Gy stereotactic body radiation therapy followed by nephrectomy 4 weeks later. A total of 50 to 60 samples underwent TCR beta sequencing, made up of approximately 26 tumors and about 27 peripheral blood samples. Across all 55 or so samples, under 5,000,000 unique CDR3 nucleotide sequences, encoding roughly 3 million unique CDR3 amino acid sequences, were identified.

Study-wide conclusions, independent of this receptor: Dynamics of the blood repertoire were not tracked past 4 weeks after treatment. Because the trial had a single-armed design, the trial could not examine how radiation dose or scheduling affected the TCR repertoire. Because no pretreatment tumor biopsies were available, whether clonotypes were present in the tumor at baseline could not be determined. An increase in top tumor clonotypes in blood was observed from baseline to 2 weeks post-radiation, followed by contraction by 4 weeks, which was taken to suggest transient expansion of tumor-resident clones.

Source: blood, taken from a patient whose treatment included radiotherapy and nephrectomy. This clonotype originated in a woman in her sixties or seventies with renal cell carcinoma. The chain is made from TRBV21-1 and TRBJ1-5. TRBV21-1 is a listed pseudogene. The nucleotides are TGTGCCAGCAGCAAAGCGAGGAGGAACGAGCCCCAGCATTTT. Its protein product is CASSKARRNEPQHF.